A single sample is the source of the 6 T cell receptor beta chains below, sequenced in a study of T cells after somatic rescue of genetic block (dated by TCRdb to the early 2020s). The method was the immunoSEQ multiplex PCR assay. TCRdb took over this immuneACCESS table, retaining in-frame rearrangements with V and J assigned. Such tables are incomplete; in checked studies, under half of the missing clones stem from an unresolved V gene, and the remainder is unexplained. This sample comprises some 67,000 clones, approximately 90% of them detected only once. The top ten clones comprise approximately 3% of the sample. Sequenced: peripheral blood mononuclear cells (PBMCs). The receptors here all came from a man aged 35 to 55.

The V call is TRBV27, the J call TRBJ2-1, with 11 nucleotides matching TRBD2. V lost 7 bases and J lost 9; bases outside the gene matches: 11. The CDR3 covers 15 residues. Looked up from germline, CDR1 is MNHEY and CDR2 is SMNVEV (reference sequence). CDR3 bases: TGTGCCAGCAACATAGCGGGGGGGCGAGTGTTTGAGCAGTTCTTC. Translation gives CASNIAGGRVFEQFF.

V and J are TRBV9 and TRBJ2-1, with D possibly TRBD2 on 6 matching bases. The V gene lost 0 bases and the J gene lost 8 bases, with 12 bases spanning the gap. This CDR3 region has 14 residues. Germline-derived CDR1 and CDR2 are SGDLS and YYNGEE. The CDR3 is CASSVATGGDEQFF. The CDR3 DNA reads TGTGCCAGCAGCGTAGCTACAGGAGGGGATGAGCAGTTCTTC.

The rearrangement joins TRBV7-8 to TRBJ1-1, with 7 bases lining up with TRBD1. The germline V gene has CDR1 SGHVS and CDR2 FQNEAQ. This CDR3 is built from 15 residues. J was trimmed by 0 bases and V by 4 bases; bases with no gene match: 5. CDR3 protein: CASSWGGGLNTEAFF. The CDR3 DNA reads TGTGCCAGCAGCTGGGGAGGGGGCCTGAACACTGAAGCTTTCTTT.

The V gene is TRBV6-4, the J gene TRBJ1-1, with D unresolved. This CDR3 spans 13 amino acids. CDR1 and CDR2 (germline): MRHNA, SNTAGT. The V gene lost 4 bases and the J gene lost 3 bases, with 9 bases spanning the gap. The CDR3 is CASSVDIYTEAFF. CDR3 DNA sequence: TGTGCCAGCAGTGTCGACATCTACACTGAAGCTTTCTTT.

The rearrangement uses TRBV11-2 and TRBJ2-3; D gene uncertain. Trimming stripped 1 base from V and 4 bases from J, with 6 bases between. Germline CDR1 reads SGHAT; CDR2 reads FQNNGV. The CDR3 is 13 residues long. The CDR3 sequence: CASSLGLSDTQYF. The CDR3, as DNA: TGTGCCAGCAGCTTAGGTCTATCAGATACGCAGTATTTT. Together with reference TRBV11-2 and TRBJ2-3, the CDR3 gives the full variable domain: EAGVAQSPRYKIIEKRQSVAFWCNPISGHATLYWYQQILGQGPKLLIQFQNNGVVDDSQLPKDRFSAERLKGVDSTLKIQPAKLEDSAVYLCASSLGLSDTQYFGPGTRLTVL.

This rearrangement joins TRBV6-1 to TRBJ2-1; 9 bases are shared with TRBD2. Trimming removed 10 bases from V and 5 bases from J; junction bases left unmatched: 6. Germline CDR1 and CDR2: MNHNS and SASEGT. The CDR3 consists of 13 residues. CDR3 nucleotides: TGTGCCACCTCGACTAGCGGCCACAATGAGCAGTTCTTC. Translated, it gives CATSTSGHNEQFF.